The clone carrying this T cell receptor beta chain has a count of ten or more. The data stem from a study of T cells in Graves' hyperthyroidism and ophthalmopathy. Per germline, CDR1 DFQATT and CDR2 SNEGSKA (reference sequence). Unmatched junction bases numbered 13, after V lost 0 bases and J lost 1 base. The CDR3 is made up of 19 amino acids. The CDR3 regions of TCR beta were amplified from RNA transcripts. During a first-round RT-PCR of the TCR CDR3, the HTBI primer set was used. Via MiXCR, TCRdb re-called the multiplex PCR reads, giving one row per CDR3 protein. The table lists about 420,000 distinct CDR3 sequences, approximately 13% of them singletons.

The chain combines TRBV20-1 with TRBJ2-7; 12 bases align to TRBD2. The sequenced material came from blood. The TCR was taken from a woman under 30 with Graves' hyperthyroidism. CDR3 in amino acids: CSARDRRLAGGPQSYEQYF. For the CDR3, the DNA is TGCAGTGCTAGAGATAGGAGGCTAGCGGGAGGGCCACAATCCTACGAGCAGTACTTC.